Listed below are T cell receptor beta chains from one sample, sequenced in a study of T-cell reconstitution after alpha-beta-depleted transplantation in children. MiXCR, applied by TCRdb to the PCR reads, yields one record per CDR3 protein. The sample carries some 550,000 distinct CDR3 sequences, 23% recorded once. The starting material was PBMCs, mostly from graft donor cells, obtained 360 days after TCRalphabeta/CD19-depleted stem cell transplant. These receptor sequences come from a boy under two years old who had a stem cell transplant for acute myeloid leukemia, so the T cells may come from the graft donor. Both conserved end residues are part of each CDR3. D genes are given only for firm matches. Rows may omit the clone size; those that give it use once, few, many or a size class.

>.|many|TRBJ1-2|TRBV12-3/TRBV12-4
CASSAGTEKYGYTF
TGTGCCAGCAGTGCCGGGACGGAAAAATATGGCTACACCTTC
>.|few|TRBJ2-1|TRBV27
CASSLSQHNEQFF
TGTGCCAGCAGTTTAAGTCAACACAATGAGCAGTTCTTC
>.|.|TRBJ2-5|TRBV20-1
CSARNPGRRETQYF
TGCAGTGCTAGAAACCCGGGACGTCGAGAGACCCAGTACTTC
>TRBD2|.|TRBJ2-7|TRBV11-3
CASSLAGTSGSYEQYF
TGTGCCAGCAGCTTAGCCGGGACTAGCGGGTCCTACGAGCAGTACTTC
>.|.|TRBJ1-1|TRBV20-1
CSARDKSAAGLNTEAFF
TGCAGTGCTAGAGATAAAAGTGCGGCAGGGCTGAACACTGAAGCTTTCTTT
>.|many|TRBJ2-3|TRBV20-1
CSARDLLETQYF
TGCAGTGCTAGAGATCTACTAGAAACGCAGTATTTT
>.|many|TRBJ2-4|TRBV25-1
CASSEAGLAKNIQYF
TGTGCCAGCAGTGAAGCCGGACTAGCCAAAAACATTCAGTACTTC
>.|many|TRBJ2-5|TRBV12-3/TRBV12-4
CASTQGFQETQYF
TGTGCCAGCACGCAGGGTTTCCAAGAGACCCAGTACTTC
>.|.|TRBJ1-3|TRBV20-1
CSAPVANTIYF
TGCAGTGCTCCGGTCGCGAACACCATATATTTT
>.|.|TRBJ2-5|TRBV9
CASSGSDQETQYF
TGTGCCAGCAGCGGGAGTGACCAAGAGACCCAGTACTTC
>.|.|TRBJ1-5|TRBV28
CASPGRAGRGNQPQHF
TGTGCCAGTCCCGGTAGGGCTGGGAGGGGCAATCAGCCCCAGCATTTT
>TRBD2|few|TRBJ2-1|TRBV20-1
CSARGIAGWQFF
TGCAGTGCTAGAGGGATAGCGGGCTGGCAGTTCTTC
>.|.|TRBJ2-3|TRBV21-1
CATLAWRGTDTQYF
TGTGCCACCCTGGCGTGGAGGGGCACAGATACGCAGTATTTT
>TRBD1|.|TRBJ2-3|TRBV29-1
CSVEDKGAGTDTQYF
TGCAGCGTTGAAGATAAGGGGGCCGGCACAGATACGCAGTATTTT
>TRBD1|.|TRBJ2-1|TRBV9
CASSVAQPGQWGNEQFF
TGTGCCAGCAGCGTAGCCCAGCCGGGACAGTGGGGCAATGAGCAGTTCTTC
>.|.|TRBJ2-2|TRBV12-3/TRBV12-4
CASSLGRVGGELFF
TGTGCCAGCAGTTTAGGCAGGGTAGGCGGGGAGCTGTTTTTT
>.|.|TRBJ2-7|TRBV5-4
CASSLSPHEQYF
TGTGCCAGCAGCTTGTCCCCCCACGAGCAGTACTTC
>TRBD2|few|TRBJ2-3|TRBV15
CATSRLTSRQFTSTDTQYF
TGTGCCACCAGCAGACTGACTAGCCGTCAGTTTACTAGCACAGATACGCAGTATTTT
>.|.|TRBJ2-3|TRBV7-9
CASKALTDTQYF
TGTGCCAGTAAAGCGCTCACAGATACGCAGTATTTT
>.|.|TRBJ1-6|TRBV20-1
CCARDQGRLGSPLHF
TGCTGTGCTAGAGACCAGGGGAGGTTAGGTTCACCCCTCCACTTT
>TRBD2|.|TRBJ2-3|TRBV20-1
CSEDGGNTDTQYF
TGCAGTGAGGACGGGGGGAACACAGATACGCAGTATTTT
>.|few|TRBJ1-6|TRBV4-3
CASSQDRTVINSPLHF
TGCGCCAGCAGCCAAGATCGGACGGTCATTAATTCACCCCTCCACTTT
>TRBD2|.|TRBJ2-1|TRBV2
CASSVGLEWFF
TGTGCCAGCAGTGTCGGACTAGAGTGGTTCTTC
>.|.|TRBJ2-6|TRBV7-6
CASSLVYSGANVLTF
TGTGCCAGCAGCTTAGTCTACTCTGGGGCCAACGTCCTGACTTTC
>.|.|TRBJ2-3|TRBV18
CASLPTGTPAQYF
TGTGCCAGCTTGCCAACAGGGACCCCAGCGCAGTATTTT
>TRBD2|.|TRBJ2-4|TRBV20-1
CSARRLAGENIQYF
TGCAGTGCTAGGAGACTAGCGGGCGAAAACATTCAGTACTTC
>TRBD1|.|TRBJ2-5|TRBV20-1
CSAWREGAQETQYF
TGCAGTGCCTGGCGCGAGGGGGCGCAAGAGACCCAGTACTTC
>.|many|TRBJ1-2|TRBV24-1
CATSDPPAVRGYTF
TGTGCCACCAGTGATCCTCCGGCGGTGCGCGGCTACACCTTC
>.|many|TRBJ2-7|TRBV4-3
CASSQGTATYEQYF
TGCGCCAGCAGCCAAGGGACCGCTACCTACGAGCAGTACTTC
>TRBD1|.|TRBJ1-1|TRBV12-3/TRBV12-4
CASSGTGGWTEAFF
TGTGCCAGCAGCGGCACAGGGGGCTGGACTGAAGCTTTCTTT
>TRBD1|.|TRBJ2-3|TRBV10-2
CASRRDRSTDTQYF
TGCGCCAGCAGAAGGGACAGAAGCACAGATACGCAGTATTTT
>.|.|TRBJ2-3|TRBV4-3
CASSQVREVADTQYF
TGCGCCAGCAGCCAAGTCAGGGAGGTGGCAGATACGCAGTATTTT
>TRBD1|few|TRBJ1-4|TRBV12-3/TRBV12-4
CASRISSGTEAEKLFF
TGTGCCAGCAGGATTTCGTCCGGGACAGAGGCTGAAAAACTGTTTTTT
>TRBD2|.|TRBJ2-5|TRBV18
CASSPTGLAGSSQETQYF
TGTGCCAGCTCACCCACGGGACTAGCGGGATCCTCCCAAGAGACCCAGTACTTC
>.|.|TRBJ1-6|TRBV29-1
CSVTDPGIFF
TGCAGCGTAACTGATCCGGGAATCTTCTTT
>.|.|TRBJ2-7|TRBV21-1
CASSKEGDEQYF
TGTGCCAGCAGCAAAGAGGGGGACGAGCAGTACTTC
>.|.|TRBJ1-5|TRBV20-1
CSARDLGRTNQPQHF
TGCAGTGCTAGAGACCTGGGACGGACCAATCAGCCCCAGCATTTT
>.|few|TRBJ2-4|TRBV7-2
CASSSRTEAKNIQYF
TGTGCCAGCAGCTCCCGGACGGAAGCCAAAAACATTCAGTACTTC
>TRBD2|few|TRBJ2-1|TRBV4-1
CASSQVLAGRNEQFF
TGCGCCAGCAGCCAAGTTCTAGCGGGGCGAAATGAGCAGTTCTTC
>.|once|TRBJ2-1|TRBV7-9
CASIVRGLSYNEQFF
TGTGCCAGCATCGTAAGGGGTCTCTCCTACAATGAGCAGTTCTTC
>.|.|TRBJ2-2|TRBV29-1
CSVQGATGELFF
TGCAGCGTCCAGGGAGCCACCGGGGAGCTGTTTTTT
>TRBD1|many|TRBJ1-1|TRBV6-5
CASSYPRTGGLNTEAFF
TGTGCCAGCAGTTACCCAAGGACAGGGGGTCTGAACACTGAAGCTTTCTTT
>.|.|TRBJ2-1|TRBV5-1
CASSPGIAYNEQFF
TGCGCCAGCAGCCCCGGGATAGCATACAATGAGCAGTTCTTC
>TRBD2|.|TRBJ2-1|TRBV11-1
CASSPTFPGLAGGPSEQFF
TGTGCCAGCAGCCCTACCTTCCCGGGACTAGCGGGGGGGCCTAGTGAGCAGTTCTTC
>TRBD1|.|TRBJ2-3|TRBV7-3
CASSLWGQRTDTQYF
TGTGCCAGCAGCTTATGGGGACAGCGCACAGATACGCAGTATTTT
>.|.|TRBJ2-1|TRBV6-5
CASSYGGAKFF
TGTGCCAGCAGTTATGGGGGGGCTAAGTTCTTC
>.|many|TRBJ2-1|TRBV12-3/TRBV12-4
CASSFGGPSEQFF
TGTGCCAGCAGTTTCGGGGGGCCCTCAGAGCAGTTCTTC
>.|.|TRBJ2-5|TRBV6-2/TRBV6-3
CATAGLSWGLQETQYF
TGTGCCACCGCCGGACTGTCGTGGGGCCTCCAGGAGACCCAGTACTTC
>.|few|TRBJ2-6|TRBV5-1
CASSLKSGANVLTF
TGCGCCAGCAGCTTGAAGTCTGGGGCCAACGTCCTGACTTTC
>.|.|TRBJ2-1|TRBV28
CASSFEGRNEQFF
TGTGCCAGCAGTTTCGAAGGGCGCAATGAGCAGTTCTTC
>.|many|TRBJ2-5|TRBV12-3/TRBV12-4
CASSFRSRSETQYF
TGTGCCAGCAGTTTCCGGAGTCGCTCAGAGACCCAGTACTTC
>.|few|TRBJ2-6|TRBV7-2
CASSLGTAFSGANVLTF
TGTGCCAGCAGCTTAGGGACAGCCTTCTCTGGGGCCAACGTCCTGACTTTC
>TRBD1|once|TRBJ2-7|TRBV24-1
CATSGGQGGSYEQYF
TGTGCCACCAGTGGGGGACAGGGGGGCAGTTACGAGCAGTACTTC
>.|many|TRBJ2-1|TRBV12-3/TRBV12-4
CASRSTAYNEQFF
TGTGCCAGCAGGTCGACAGCCTACAATGAGCAGTTCTTC
>.|many|TRBJ2-5|TRBV20-1
CSADRTTRGETQYF
TGCAGTGCAGATAGGACCACTCGGGGAGAGACCCAGTACTTC